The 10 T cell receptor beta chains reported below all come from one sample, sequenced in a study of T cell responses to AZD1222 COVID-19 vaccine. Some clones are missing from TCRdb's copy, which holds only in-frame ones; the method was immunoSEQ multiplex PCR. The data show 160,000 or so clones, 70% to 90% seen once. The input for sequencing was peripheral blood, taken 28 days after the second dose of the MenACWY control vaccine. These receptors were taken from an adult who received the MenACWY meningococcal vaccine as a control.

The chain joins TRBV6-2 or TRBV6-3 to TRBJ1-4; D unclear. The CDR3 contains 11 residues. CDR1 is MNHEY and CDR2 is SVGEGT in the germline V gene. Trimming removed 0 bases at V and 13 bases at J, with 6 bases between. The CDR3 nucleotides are TGTGCCAGCAGTTACTCGGGATCACTGTTTTTT. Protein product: CASSYSGSLFF.

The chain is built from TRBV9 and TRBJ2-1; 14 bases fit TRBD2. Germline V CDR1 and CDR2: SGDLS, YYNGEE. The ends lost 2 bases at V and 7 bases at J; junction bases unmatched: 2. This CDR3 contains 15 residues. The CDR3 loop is CASSVGTSGSNEQFF. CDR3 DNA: TGTGCCAGCAGCGTCGGGACTAGCGGGAGTAATGAGCAGTTCTTC.

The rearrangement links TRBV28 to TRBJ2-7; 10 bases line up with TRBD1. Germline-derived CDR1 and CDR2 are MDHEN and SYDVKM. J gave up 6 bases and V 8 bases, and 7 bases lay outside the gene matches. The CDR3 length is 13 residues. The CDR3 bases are TGTGCCAGCCGACCGGGACAGGGGTTCGAGCAGTACTTC. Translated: CASRPGQGFEQYF.

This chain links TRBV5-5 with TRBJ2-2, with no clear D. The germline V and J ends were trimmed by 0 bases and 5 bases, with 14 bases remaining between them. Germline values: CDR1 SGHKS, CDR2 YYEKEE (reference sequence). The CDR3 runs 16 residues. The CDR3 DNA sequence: TGTGCCAGCAGCTTGGAACCTGGTCGCAGTACCGGGGAGCTGTTTTTT. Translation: CASSLEPGRSTGELFF.

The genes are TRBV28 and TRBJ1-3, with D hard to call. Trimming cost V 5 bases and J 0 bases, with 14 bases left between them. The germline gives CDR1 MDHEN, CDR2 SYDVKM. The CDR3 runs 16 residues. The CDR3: CASSPFRAASGNTIYF. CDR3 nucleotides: TGTGCCAGCAGTCCTTTCCGGGCAGCCTCTGGAAACACCATATATTTT.

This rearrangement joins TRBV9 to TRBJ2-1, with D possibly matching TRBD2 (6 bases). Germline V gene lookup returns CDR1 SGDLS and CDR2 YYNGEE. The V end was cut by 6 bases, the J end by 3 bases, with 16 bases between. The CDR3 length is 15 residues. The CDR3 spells CASTGFSGDYNEQFF. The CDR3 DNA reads TGTGCCAGCACGGGCTTTTCGGGGGACTACAATGAGCAGTTCTTC.

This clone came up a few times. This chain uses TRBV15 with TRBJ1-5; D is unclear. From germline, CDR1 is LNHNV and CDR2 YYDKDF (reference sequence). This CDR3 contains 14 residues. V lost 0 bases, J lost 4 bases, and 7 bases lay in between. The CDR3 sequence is CATSREVTNQPQHF. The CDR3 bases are TGTGCCACCAGCAGAGAAGTAACAAATCAGCCCCAGCATTTT.

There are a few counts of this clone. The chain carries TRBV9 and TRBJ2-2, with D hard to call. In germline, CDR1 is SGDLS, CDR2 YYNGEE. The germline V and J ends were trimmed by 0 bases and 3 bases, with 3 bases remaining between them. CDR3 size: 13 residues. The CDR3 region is CASSVVYTGELFF. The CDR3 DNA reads TGTGCCAGCAGCGTAGTGTACACCGGGGAGCTGTTTTTT.

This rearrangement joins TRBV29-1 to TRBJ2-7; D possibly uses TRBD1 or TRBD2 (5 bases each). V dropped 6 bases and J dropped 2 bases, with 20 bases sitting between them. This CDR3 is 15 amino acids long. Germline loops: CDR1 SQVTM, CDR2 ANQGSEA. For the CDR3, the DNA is TGCAGCGTACCAAGTACCCGGGACGGAACCTACGAGCAGTACTTC. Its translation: CSVPSTRDGTYEQYF.

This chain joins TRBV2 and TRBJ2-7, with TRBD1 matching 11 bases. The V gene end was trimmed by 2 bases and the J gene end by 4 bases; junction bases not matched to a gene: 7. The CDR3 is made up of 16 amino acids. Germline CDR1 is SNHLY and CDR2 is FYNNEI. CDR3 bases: TGTGCCAGCAGTGAATGGGGACAGGGGGGCATGTACGAGCAGTACTTC. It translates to CASSEWGQGGMYEQYF. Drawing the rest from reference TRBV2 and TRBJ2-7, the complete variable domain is EPEVTQTPSHQVTQMGQEVILRCVPISNHLYFYWYRQILGQKVEFLVSFYNNEISEKSEIFDDQFSVERPDGSNFTLKIRSTKLEDSAMYFCASSEWGQGGMYEQYFGPGTRLTVT.